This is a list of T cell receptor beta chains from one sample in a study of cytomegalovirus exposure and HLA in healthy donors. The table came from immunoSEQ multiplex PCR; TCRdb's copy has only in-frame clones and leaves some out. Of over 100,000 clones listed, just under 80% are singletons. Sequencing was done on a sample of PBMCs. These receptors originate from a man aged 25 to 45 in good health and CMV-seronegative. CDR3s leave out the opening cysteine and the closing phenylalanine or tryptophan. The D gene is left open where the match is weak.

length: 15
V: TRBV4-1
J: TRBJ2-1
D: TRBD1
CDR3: ASSQPLRDRKYNEQF

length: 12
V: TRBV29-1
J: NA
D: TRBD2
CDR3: SVRGSGISYEQY

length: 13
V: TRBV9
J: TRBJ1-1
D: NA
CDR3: ASSVDQGGWTEAF

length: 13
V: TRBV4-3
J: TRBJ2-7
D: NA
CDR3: ASSQEPGAAYEQY

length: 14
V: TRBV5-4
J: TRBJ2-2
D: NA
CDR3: ASSPGVNANTGELF

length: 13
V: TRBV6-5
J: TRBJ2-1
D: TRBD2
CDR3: ASSYPREGHNEQF

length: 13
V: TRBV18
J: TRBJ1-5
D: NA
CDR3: ASSFESLSNQPQH

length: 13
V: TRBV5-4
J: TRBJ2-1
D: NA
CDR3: ASSWSGDSYNEQF

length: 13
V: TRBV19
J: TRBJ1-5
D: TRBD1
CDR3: ASSTGGWGNQPQH

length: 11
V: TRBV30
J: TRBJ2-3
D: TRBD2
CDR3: ALRGAGRDTQY

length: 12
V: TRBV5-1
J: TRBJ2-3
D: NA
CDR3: ASSWGTSTDTQY

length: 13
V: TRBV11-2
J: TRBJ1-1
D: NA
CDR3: ASSRPRERNTEAF

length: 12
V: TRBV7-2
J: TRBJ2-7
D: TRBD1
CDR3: ASTTGDSSYEQY

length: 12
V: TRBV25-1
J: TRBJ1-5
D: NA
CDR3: ASSSRQGNQPQH

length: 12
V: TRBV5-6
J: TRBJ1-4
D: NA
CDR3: ASSSLRGGEKLF

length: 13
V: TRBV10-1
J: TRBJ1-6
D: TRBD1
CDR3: ASGDSNNYNSPLH